The present T cell receptor beta chain was sequenced within a study of T cell responses to AZD1222 COVID-19 vaccine. Study-level background: Second doses that came at about 4 or about 12 weeks were put together.

Study observations and caveats: Every sample of the repertoires postdated the peak T cell response. Most donors were white British and more were female, and clonal diversity was possibly underestimated. Only five to seven AZD1222 recipients were seropositive at baseline.

Using immunoSEQ multiplex PCR, the repertoire was profiled, and TCRdb retains in-frame clones only, with some absent. Of over 95,000 clones listed, roughly 92% are singletons. Per the germline V gene, CDR1 is SGHVS and CDR2 is FQNEAQ. V was clipped by 6 bases and J by 3 bases, with 12 bases between them. The CDR3 runs to 13 residues. As for this clone: Its antigen is unidentified.

The source of this sequence is an adult in good health. The material was peripheral blood, obtained on day 0 of AZD1222 vaccination. The chain combines TRBV7-8 with TRBJ2-7; D is uncertain. CDR3 DNA sequence: TGTGCCAGCAGACGCAGACTTGTCTACGAGCAGTACTTC. Translated: CASRRRLVYEQYF.